Sequencing of this TCR beta chain was carried out in a study of blood T cell repertoires in COVID-19. Overall study context: Samples came from the United States, Italy and Spain, spanning acute and convalescent COVID-19. The analysed material was cDNA or gDNA that came from T cells, B-cell-depleted T cells, or PBMCs.

Original processing methods: How many nucleated cells were present was estimated from reference gene primer amplification. Measured with immunoSEQ multiplex PCR; TCRdb has only the in-frame clones, and not every one. V and J calls and clone size are given by that table; D and trimming were obtained from the DNA. The sample holds 140,000 or so clones, just under 85% seen once. Germline loops: CDR1 SEHNR, CDR2 FQNEAQ (reference sequence). V gave up 3 bases and J gave up 5 bases, with 6 bases separating them. There are 12 residues in the CDR3. This chain links TRBV7-9 with TRBJ2-3; no clear D. The specimen sequenced was peripheral blood. This sequence originates from a woman older than 75 with acute or convalescent COVID-19. The CDR3 protein is CASSFSRDTQYF. In DNA form, the CDR3 reads TGTGCCAGCAGCTTTAGTCGAGATACGCAGTATTTT.